This entry lists 30 T cell receptor beta chains sequenced from one sample in a study of cytomegalovirus exposure and HLA in healthy donors. The protocol was immunoSEQ multiplex PCR, while the TCRdb copy is restricted to in-frame clones and leaves out a portion. Found here are 85,000 to 120,000 clones, about 87% of them singletons; the top ten hold about 1.8%. Sequencing was carried out using PBMCs. The receptors originated from a woman younger than 35 in good health and CMV-seropositive.

The gene calls are TRBV11-2 and TRBJ2-1; 13 nucleotides line up with TRBD2. Per the germline V gene, CDR1 is SGHAT and CDR2 is FQNNGV. Trimming took 3 bases from V and 4 from J; bases not matched to a gene: 0. The CDR3 sequence is 15 residues long. The CDR3 here is CASSLTSGGYNEQFF. CDR3 DNA sequence: TGTGCCAGCAGCTTGACTAGCGGGGGGTACAATGAGCAGTTCTTC.

This chain links TRBV28 with TRBJ1-1; D gene uncertain. The CDR3 runs 16 residues. CDR1 is MDHEN and CDR2 is SYDVKM in the germline V gene. The V end was cut by 4 bases, the J end by 0 bases, with 15 bases between. The CDR3 sequence is CASSWRTTFMNTEAFF. For the CDR3, the DNA is TGTGCCAGCAGTTGGAGGACGACTTTCATGAACACTGAAGCTTTCTTT.

A word on this clone: Other DNA sequences in the same sample also yield this CDR3. V gene TRBV6-5 combines with J gene TRBJ2-1; D is unresolved. This CDR3 has 13 amino acids. Germline CDR1 and CDR2: MNHEY and SVGAGI. Deletions cut 0 bases from V and 5 bases from J, with 5 bases between. The CDR3 reads CASSYSPDNEQFF. The CDR3 DNA sequence: TGTGCCAGCAGTTACTCCCCGGACAATGAGCAGTTCTTC.

The rearrangement uses TRBV11-2 and TRBJ2-4, with 9 bases aligning to TRBD1. Germline CDR1 and CDR2: SGHAT and FQNNGV. This CDR3 contains 15 residues. With 2 bases clipped from V and 5 bases from J, the junction kept 4 bases outside the gene matches. The CDR3 sequence: CASSLLGQGQNIQYF. In nucleotides, the CDR3 is TGTGCCAGCAGCTTATTGGGACAGGGCCAAAACATTCAGTACTTC. The complete variable domain, with remaining parts taken from reference TRBV11-2 and TRBJ2-4, reads EAGVAQSPRYKIIEKRQSVAFWCNPISGHATLYWYQQILGQGPKLLIQFQNNGVVDDSQLPKDRFSAERLKGVDSTLKIQPAKLEDSAVYLCASSLLGQGQNIQYFGAGTRLSVL.

The chain links TRBV19 to TRBJ2-3; 11 bases are a match to TRBD2. Germline values: CDR1 LNHDA, CDR2 SQIVND (reference sequence). Germline trimming cut 6 bases from V and 2 bases from J; bases unmatched to any gene: 7. CDR3 size: 16 residues. CDR3: CASSRLAGSFTDTQYF. CDR3 nucleotide sequence: TGTGCCAGTAGCCGACTAGCGGGGAGCTTCACAGATACGCAGTATTTT.

This clone was recorded once. V gene TRBV5-6 combines with J gene TRBJ1-2; 8 bases match TRBD1. Germline V CDR1 and CDR2: SGHDT, YYEEEE. V lost 2 bases and J lost 13; bases outside the gene matches: 7. The CDR3 has 12 amino acids. In DNA form, the CDR3 reads TGTGCCAGCAGCTTCGGGACAGGTTTGTCCACCTTC. The encoded protein is CASSFGTGLSTF.

The J gene is TRBJ1-2, the V gene TRBV10-3; a weak D match, TRBD1 (6 bases). Germline loops: CDR1 ENHRY, CDR2 SYGVKD. This CDR3 has 12 residues. Between the trimmed V and J ends, which lost 6 bases and 5 bases, there was a span of 10 bases. CDR3 nucleotides: TGTGCCATCAGCGAACAGGGATATGGCTACACCTTC. It specifies CAISEQGYGYTF.

This chain uses TRBV19 with TRBJ2-4; 13 bases match TRBD2. Unmatched junction bases numbered 7, after V lost 6 bases and J lost 8 bases. The germline V gene has CDR1 LNHDA and CDR2 SQIVND (reference sequence). The CDR3 covers 15 residues. DNA of the CDR3: TGTGCCAGTAGCCGACTAGCGGGGGGCCAGGACATTCAGTACTTC. Its translation is CASSRLAGGQDIQYF.

The chain is built from TRBV19 and TRBJ1-2, with D tentatively TRBD1 (5 bases). CDR3 length: 14 residues. Germline CDR1 is LNHDA and CDR2 is SQIVND (reference sequence). Trimming took 4 bases from V and 4 from J, leaving 13 bases between them. CDR3 sequence (DNA): TGTGCCAGTAGTAGGGGCGAGGGACTCTATGGCTACACCTTC. It codes for CASSRGEGLYGYTF.

The chain has TRBV19 and TRBJ1-1; 9 bases match TRBD1. The CDR3 is made up of 13 amino acids. Unmatched junction bases numbered 5, after V lost 9 bases and J lost 3 bases. CDR1 LNHDA and CDR2 SQIVND come from the germline V gene (reference sequence). CDR3 coding DNA: TGTGCCAGCACAGGGGGCTGGGACACTGAAGCTTTCTTT. It translates to CASTGGWDTEAFF.

CDR3 protein: CASSHSGQGDNSPLHF. Here the CDR3 DNA reads TGCGCCAGCAGCCATTCCGGACAGGGGGATAATTCACCCCTCCACTTT. V usage is TRBV4-1 and J usage is TRBJ1-6, with 10 positions matching TRBD1. The CDR3 runs to 16 residues. The trim removed 3 bases at V and 5 bases at J, leaving 4 bases unmatched. CDR1 MGHRA and CDR2 YSYEKL come from the germline V gene.

The chain links TRBV28 to TRBJ2-7; a possible D gene is TRBD1 (6 bases). This CDR3 spans 14 amino acids. V lost 2 bases and J 4 bases, leaving 12 bases between the germline ends. The germline CDR1 and CDR2 sequences are MDHEN and SYDVKM. CDR3 residues: CASSLRTGLYEQYV. CDR3 in DNA: TGTGCCAGCAGTTTAAGAACAGGGCTTTACGAGCAGTACGTC.

Only one count was recorded for this clone. The chain combines TRBV28 with TRBJ1-2; TRBD1 agrees at 10 bases. The germline gives CDR1 MDHEN, CDR2 SYDVKM. V dropped 5 bases and J dropped 4; count of bases not matched to a gene: 7. The CDR3 runs to 15 residues. This CDR3 is CASSPGTGVSYGYTF. The CDR3, as DNA: TGTGCCAGCAGTCCTGGGACAGGGGTGAGCTATGGCTACACCTTC.

V is TRBV28 and J is TRBJ1-2; tentative D call: TRBD1 (5 bases). Germline V gene lookup returns CDR1 MDHEN and CDR2 SYDVKM. V gave up 7 bases and J gave up 7 bases, with 19 bases separating them. This CDR3 has 14 residues. The CDR3: CASTLTGGAGGYTF. As DNA, the CDR3 is TGTGCCAGCACCCTGACCGGAGGGGCGGGTGGCTACACCTTC.

In DNA form, the CDR3 reads TGTGCCACCTCGGACACCCTTGGGTCCGCTAACTATGGCTACACCTTC. It encodes CATSDTLGSANYGYTF. The chain uses TRBV27 and TRBJ1-2; D is possibly TRBD1 (5 bases). V was trimmed by 10 bases and J by 0 bases, leaving 21 bases between them. There are 16 residues in the CDR3. Germline CDR1 reads MNHEY; CDR2 reads SMNVEV (reference sequence).

The chain carries TRBV2 and TRBJ2-1; D possibly corresponds to TRBD1 (5 bases). Looked up from germline, CDR1 is SNHLY and CDR2 is FYNNEI. V lost 8 bases to trimming and J lost 6 bases, with 14 bases between them. The CDR3 length is 13 residues. The CDR3 loop reads CASLGRIPNEQFF. The CDR3 DNA reads TGTGCCAGCCTGGGGCGGATCCCCAATGAGCAGTTCTTC.

The chain is built from TRBV6-5 and TRBJ1-2; the D is unclear. Germline V gives CDR1 MNHEY, CDR2 SVGAGI. The V and J ends lost 6 bases and 4 bases respectively, with 18 bases between them. The CDR3 runs to 15 residues. The DNA of the CDR3 is TGTGCCAGCAGAGAGCCGGGATCTTCTCCCTATGGCTACACCTTC. Residues: CASREPGSSPYGYTF.

The chain uses TRBV7-9 and TRBJ2-5, with TRBD1 matching over 9 bases. Losses at the gene ends were 8 bases for V and 4 bases for J; bases not matched to a gene: 14. The CDR3 is made up of 16 amino acids. The germline gives CDR1 SEHNR, CDR2 FQNEAQ (reference sequence). DNA for the CDR3: TGTGCCAGCGGCTCCCGGGACAGGGTTGGTTTAGAGACCCAGTACTTC. It yields the protein CASGSRDRVGLETQYF.

In DNA, the CDR3 is TGTGCCAGCAGTTTATGGAAGGGGAAAGGGCAGGATGCCGCTGGGGCCAACGTCCTGACTTTC. This gives the protein CASSLWKGKGQDAAGANVLTF. V gene TRBV28 combines with J gene TRBJ2-6; maybe TRBD1 (5 bases). This CDR3 has 21 residues. Deletions cut 0 bases from V and 2 bases from J, with 23 bases between. The germline V gene encodes CDR1 MDHEN and CDR2 SYDVKM.

The genes are TRBV28 and TRBJ2-7; no clear D. The CDR3 sequence is 15 residues long. V was trimmed by 9 bases and J by 2 bases, leaving 20 bases between them. Germline loops: CDR1 MDHEN, CDR2 SYDVKM. The CDR3: CASTPQVESPYEQYF. The CDR3 DNA sequence: TGTGCCAGTACTCCCCAGGTTGAGAGTCCCTACGAGCAGTACTTC.

The chain carries TRBV9 and TRBJ1-2; D not certain. The germline V and J ends were trimmed by 3 bases and 1 base, with 7 bases remaining between them. This CDR3 has 13 amino acids. Germline V gene data show CDR1 as SGDLS and CDR2 as YYNGEE. The CDR3 DNA follows: TGTGCCAGCAGCGGGGCAGATAACTATGGCTACACCTTC. It is translated as CASSGADNYGYTF.

The V gene is TRBV4-3, the J gene TRBJ1-4; 8 bases fit TRBD1. This CDR3 contains 16 residues. V dropped 1 base and J dropped 8; count of bases not matched to a gene: 9. Germline V gene lookup returns CDR1 LGHNA and CDR2 YSLEER. CDR3 protein: CASSQVDRGRGEKLFF. Here the CDR3 DNA reads TGCGCCAGCAGCCAAGTAGACAGGGGACGGGGGGAAAAACTGTTTTTT.

The chain uses TRBV7-2 and TRBJ2-3, with 14 nucleotides matching TRBD2. Germline V gene lookup returns CDR1 SGHTA and CDR2 FQGNSA. The CDR3 contains 17 residues. V shed 3 bases, J shed 2 bases, and the junction held 4 bases outside the gene matches. As DNA, the CDR3 is TGTGCCAGCAGCTTGGGACTAGCGGGGGACCTCACAGATACGCAGTATTTT. This codes for CASSLGLAGDLTDTQYF.

The V and J genes are TRBV27 and TRBJ2-3, with a weak D call TRBD2 (6 bases). This CDR3 is built from 13 residues. Germline CDR1 MNHEY, CDR2 SMNVEV (reference sequence). Trimming took off 6 bases at V and 4 bases at J, with 11 bases between the two ends. This CDR3 reads CASRVSGADTQYF. CDR3 DNA sequence: TGTGCCAGCAGGGTATCGGGGGCAGATACGCAGTATTTT.

The chain uses TRBV7-9 and TRBJ2-2; 8 nucleotides align to TRBD2. CDR1 is SEHNR, CDR2 FQNEAQ, per germline (reference sequence). This CDR3 is built from 16 residues. The V segment lost 3 bases and the J segment 6 bases; nucleotides outside the gene matches: 9. The CDR3 DNA reads TGTGCCAGCAGCTTTCACGGGGGGGCTCATCCCGGGGAGCTGTTTTTT. Protein product: CASSFHGGAHPGELFF.

This clone was detected many times. The chain couples TRBV2 to TRBJ1-6; D is perhaps TRBD1 (6 bases). This CDR3 is built from 15 residues. Germline V lookup: CDR1 SNHLY, CDR2 FYNNEI. Trimming pared 0 bases from V and 7 bases from J, leaving 10 bases between. The DNA for the CDR3 is TGTGCCAGCAGTGAAGCGGTCACAGGGAATTCACCCCTCCACTTT. Amino acids: CASSEAVTGNSPLHF.

The chain couples TRBV5-1 to TRBJ2-1, with D perhaps TRBD1 (6 bases). V was trimmed by 3 bases and J by 9 bases, leaving 16 bases between them. The CDR3 covers 14 residues. Germline CDR1 and CDR2: SGHRS and YFSETQ. Here the CDR3 DNA reads TGCGCCAGCAGCTCAAACAGGGTTGGTGGTGAGCAGTTCTTC. This gives the protein CASSSNRVGGEQFF. Full variable domain (outside the CDR3, taken from reference TRBV5-1 and TRBJ2-1): KAGVTQTPRYLIKTRGQQVTLSCSPISGHRSVSWYQQTPGQGLQFLFEYFSETQRNKGNFPGRFSGRQFSNSRSEMNVSTLELGDSALYLCASSSNRVGGEQFFGPGTRLTVL.

The V call is TRBV12-5, the J call TRBJ1-4; 7 bases are a match to TRBD1. V gave up 3 bases and J gave up 13 bases; unmatched junction bases: 11. The CDR3 runs 14 residues. From germline, CDR1 is LGHNT and CDR2 FRNRAP. CDR3 sequence reads: CASGFGPNGTVLFF. As DNA, the CDR3 is TGTGCTAGTGGTTTTGGTCCCAACGGGACAGTACTGTTTTTT.

This chain connects TRBV4-3 to TRBJ2-6; TRBD1 aligns across 11 bases. The CDR3 consists of 20 residues. The germline V gene encodes CDR1 LGHNA and CDR2 YSLEER. The J segment lost 4 bases and the V segment lost 0 bases, leaving 11 bases of the junction unmatched. The CDR3 nucleotides are TGCGCCAGCAGCCAAGATGGACAGGGGGCTTTTCTATCCGGGGCCAACGTCCTGACTTTC. Translating gives CASSQDGQGAFLSGANVLTF.

This chain links TRBV18 with TRBJ1-2; tentative D call: TRBD1 (5 bases). Germline CDR1 is KGHSH and CDR2 is LQKENI. V shed 6 bases and J shed 0 bases, with 14 bases lying between them. The CDR3 contains 15 residues. CDR3 sequence (DNA): TGTGCCAGCTCTGTCTCGGGAGGGGCTAACTATGGCTACACCTTC. Translation gives CASSVSGGANYGYTF.